This T cell receptor (beta chain) was identified during a study of blood T cell repertoires in COVID-19. Study details: Specimens from acute and convalescent COVID-19 originated in the United States, Italy and Spain.

Authors' analysis steps: From reference gene primer amplification, estimates of nucleated cell counts were derived. Method: immunoSEQ multiplex PCR; TCRdb's copy keeps in-frame clones and lacks some. V and J calls and clone size are those listed in that table; D and trimming were worked out from the DNA. This table holds about 310,000 clones, 85% found once. This CDR3 is built from 15 residues. Trimming cost V 6 bases and J 3 bases; bases outside gene matches: 6. The germline gives CDR1 SNHLY, CDR2 FYNNEI. This clone appeared once. V gene TRBV2 combines with J gene TRBJ1-2, with 11 bases that match TRBD1. The origin of this receptor is a young woman who had been exposed to COVID-19. Sequenced material: PBMCs or T cells enriched from blood (not recorded which). As DNA, the CDR3 is TGTGCCAGCAGGACGGACAGGGGGCGCGACTATGGCTACACCTTC. Translated: CASRTDRGRDYGYTF.